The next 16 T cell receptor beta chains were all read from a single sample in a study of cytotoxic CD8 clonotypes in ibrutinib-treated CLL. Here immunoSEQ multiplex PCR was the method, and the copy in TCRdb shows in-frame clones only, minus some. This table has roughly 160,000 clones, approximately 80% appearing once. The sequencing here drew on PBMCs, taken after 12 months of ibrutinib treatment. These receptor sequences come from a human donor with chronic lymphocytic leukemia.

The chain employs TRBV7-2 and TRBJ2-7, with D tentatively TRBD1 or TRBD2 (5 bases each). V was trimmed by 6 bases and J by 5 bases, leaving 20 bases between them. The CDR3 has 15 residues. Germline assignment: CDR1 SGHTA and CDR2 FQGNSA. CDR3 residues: CASSPKDGTKDEQYF. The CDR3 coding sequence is TGTGCCAGCAGTCCGAAGGACGGGACCAAGGACGAGCAGTACTTC.

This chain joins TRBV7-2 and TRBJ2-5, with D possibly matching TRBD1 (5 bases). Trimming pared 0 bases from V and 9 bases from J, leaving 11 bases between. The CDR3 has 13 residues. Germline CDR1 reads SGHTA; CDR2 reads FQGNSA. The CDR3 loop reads CASSLAISRAQYF. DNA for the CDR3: TGTGCCAGCAGCTTAGCGATTAGCAGGGCCCAGTACTTC.

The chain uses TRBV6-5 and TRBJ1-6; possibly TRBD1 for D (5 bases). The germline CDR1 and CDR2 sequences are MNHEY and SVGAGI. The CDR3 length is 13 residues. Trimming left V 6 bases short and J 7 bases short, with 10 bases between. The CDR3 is CASSQGKNSPLHF. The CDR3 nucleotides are TGTGCCAGCAGCCAGGGCAAGAATTCACCCCTCCACTTT.

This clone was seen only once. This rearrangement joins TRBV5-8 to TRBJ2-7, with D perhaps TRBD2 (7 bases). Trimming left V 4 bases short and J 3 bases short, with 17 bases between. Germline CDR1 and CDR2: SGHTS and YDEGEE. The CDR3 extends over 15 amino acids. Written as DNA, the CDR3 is TGTGCCAGCAGCCGGGGCGGCGGGGGCAGCTACGAGCAGTACTTC. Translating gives CASSRGGGGSYEQYF.

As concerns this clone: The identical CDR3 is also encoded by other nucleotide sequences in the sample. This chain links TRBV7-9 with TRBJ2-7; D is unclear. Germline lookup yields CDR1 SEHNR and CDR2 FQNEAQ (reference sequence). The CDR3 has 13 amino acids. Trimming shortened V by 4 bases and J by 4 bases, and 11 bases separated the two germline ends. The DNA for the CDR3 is TGTGCCAGCAGCTCCACGATAGGTTACGAGCAGTACTTC. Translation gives CASSSTIGYEQYF.

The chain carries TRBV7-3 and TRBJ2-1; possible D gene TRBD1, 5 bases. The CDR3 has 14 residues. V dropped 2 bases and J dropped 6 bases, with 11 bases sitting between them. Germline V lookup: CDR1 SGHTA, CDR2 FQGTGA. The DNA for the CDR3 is TGTGCCAGCAGCTTACAACAGGCCTCCAATGAGCAGTTCTTC. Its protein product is CASSLQQASNEQFF.

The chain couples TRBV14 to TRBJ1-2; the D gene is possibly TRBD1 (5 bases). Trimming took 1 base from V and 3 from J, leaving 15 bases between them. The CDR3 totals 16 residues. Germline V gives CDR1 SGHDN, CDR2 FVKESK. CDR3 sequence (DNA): TGTGCCAGCAGCCAAGTATTGTCAGGGATTCACTATGGCTACACCTTC. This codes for CASSQVLSGIHYGYTF.

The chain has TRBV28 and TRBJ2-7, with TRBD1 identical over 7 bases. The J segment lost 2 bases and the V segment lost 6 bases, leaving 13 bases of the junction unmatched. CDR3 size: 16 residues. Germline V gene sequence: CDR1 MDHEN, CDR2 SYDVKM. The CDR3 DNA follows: TGTGCCAGCAGCCCCGTGACAGGGACCAAGACCTACGAGCAGTACTTC. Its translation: CASSPVTGTKTYEQYF.

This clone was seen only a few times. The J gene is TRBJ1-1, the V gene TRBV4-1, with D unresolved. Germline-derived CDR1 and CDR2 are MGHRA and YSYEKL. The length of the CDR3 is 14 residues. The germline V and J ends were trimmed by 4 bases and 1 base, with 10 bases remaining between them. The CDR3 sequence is CASSPMVGNTEAFF. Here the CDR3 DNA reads TGCGCCAGCAGCCCTATGGTAGGGAACACTGAAGCTTTCTTT.

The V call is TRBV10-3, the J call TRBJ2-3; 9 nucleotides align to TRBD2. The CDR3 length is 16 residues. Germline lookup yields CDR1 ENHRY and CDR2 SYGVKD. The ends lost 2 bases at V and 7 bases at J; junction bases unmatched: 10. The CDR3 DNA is TGTGCCATCAGTGAGGGGCGGGAGGGGACCCGGAATACGCAGTATTTT. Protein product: CAISEGREGTRNTQYF.

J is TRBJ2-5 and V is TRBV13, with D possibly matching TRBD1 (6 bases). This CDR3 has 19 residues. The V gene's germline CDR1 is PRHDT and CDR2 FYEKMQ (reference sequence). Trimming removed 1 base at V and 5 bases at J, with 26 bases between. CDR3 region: CASSLASWGLAPGRETQYF. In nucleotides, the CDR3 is TGTGCCAGCAGCTTAGCTTCTTGGGGGCTAGCCCCGGGTCGGGAGACCCAGTACTTC.

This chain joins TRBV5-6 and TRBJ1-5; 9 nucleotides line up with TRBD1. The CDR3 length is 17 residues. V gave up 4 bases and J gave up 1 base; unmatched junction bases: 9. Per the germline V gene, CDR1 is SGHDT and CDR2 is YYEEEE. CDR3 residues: CASSHTGTGYSNQPQHF. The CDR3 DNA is TGTGCCAGCAGCCATACCGGGACAGGGTACAGCAATCAGCCCCAGCATTTT. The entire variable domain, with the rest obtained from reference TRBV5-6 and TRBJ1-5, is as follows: DAGVTQSPTHLIKTRGQQVTLRCSPKSGHDTVSWYQQALGQGPQFIFQYYEEEERQRGNFPDRFSGHQFPNYSSELNVNALLLGDSALYLCASSHTGTGYSNQPQHFGDGTRLSIL.

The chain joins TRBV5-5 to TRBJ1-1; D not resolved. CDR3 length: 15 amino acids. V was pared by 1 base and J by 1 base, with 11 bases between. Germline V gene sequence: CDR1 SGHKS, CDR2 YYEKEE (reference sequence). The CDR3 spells CASSLRSYGNTEAFF. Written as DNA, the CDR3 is TGTGCCAGCAGCTTGCGGTCTTACGGGAACACTGAAGCTTTCTTT.

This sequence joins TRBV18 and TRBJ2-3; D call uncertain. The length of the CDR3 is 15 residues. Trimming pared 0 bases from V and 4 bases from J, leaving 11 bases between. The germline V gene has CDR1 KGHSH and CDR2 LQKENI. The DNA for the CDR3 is TGTGCCAGCTCACCACCGTCGGCACCGGCAGATACGCAGTATTTT. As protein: CASSPPSAPADTQYF.

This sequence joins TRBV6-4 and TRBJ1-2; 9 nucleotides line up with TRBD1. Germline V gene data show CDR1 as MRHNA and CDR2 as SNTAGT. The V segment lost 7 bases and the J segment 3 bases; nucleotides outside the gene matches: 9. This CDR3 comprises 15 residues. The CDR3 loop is CASKRQGEVDYGYTF. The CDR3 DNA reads TGTGCCAGCAAGCGACAGGGGGAGGTAGACTATGGCTACACCTTC.

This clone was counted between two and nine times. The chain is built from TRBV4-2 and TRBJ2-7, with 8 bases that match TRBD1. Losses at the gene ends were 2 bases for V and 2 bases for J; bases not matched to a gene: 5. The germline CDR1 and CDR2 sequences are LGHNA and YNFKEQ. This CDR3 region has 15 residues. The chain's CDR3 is CASSQNDRGTYEQYF. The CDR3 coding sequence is TGTGCCAGCAGCCAAAACGACAGGGGAACCTACGAGCAGTACTTC.